The rows below give T cell receptor beta chains drawn from one sample of a study of T cells in Graves' hyperthyroidism and ophthalmopathy. MiXCR, applied by TCRdb to the multiplex PCR reads, yields one record per CDR3 protein. Here the sample spans 500,000 to 600,000 distinct CDR3 sequences, approximately 15% being singletons. The sequenced sample was blood. These TCRs come from a woman between 18 and 29 years old with Graves' hyperthyroidism. Each CDR3 is given without its conserved first and last residue.

>TRBJ2-3|TRBV20-1|12
SVGLAGGADTQY
>TRBJ1-3|TRBV12-3/TRBV12-4|17
ASSPTLGQFYGSGNTIY
>TRBJ2-7|TRBV28|14
ASRSNSGRNSYEQY
>TRBJ2-2|TRBV11-3|13
ASSLQGVTTGELF
>TRBJ2-5|TRBV13|10
ASTLAGETQY
>TRBJ2-2|TRBV29-1|14
SAKLDRGPNTGELF
>TRBJ2-7|TRBV20-1|10
SADQGGHEQY
>TRBJ1-2|TRBV11-3|12
ASSDRDASYGYT
>TRBJ2-2|TRBV2|14
ASSVEELTNTGELF
>TRBJ2-1|TRBV19|13
ASSMWTGGYNEQF
>TRBJ1-2|TRBV5-6|13
ASSPEVGGNYGYT
>TRBJ1-5|TRBV11-2|14
ASSSYREAGGQPQH
>TRBJ2-7|TRBV20-1|13
SARVLGANGYEQY
>TRBJ2-2|TRBV6-1|12
ASRGQGVPGELF
>TRBJ2-7|TRBV28|9
ASSQPHEQY
>TRBJ1-6|TRBV12-3/TRBV12-4|12
ASSLRRGRSPLH
>TRBJ2-7|TRBV5-1|14
ASSPLTSGSLDEQY
>TRBJ1-4|TRBV9|13
ASSLSGGNFEKLF
>TRBJ2-5|TRBV5-6|16
ASSLILAGIAARRTQY
>TRBJ2-3|TRBV11-3|14
ASSLVSGASTDTQY
>TRBJ2-7|TRBV18|12
ASSKSVESYEQY
>TRBJ1-2|TRBV12-3/TRBV12-4|12
ASSTGTGGRGYT
>TRBJ2-7|TRBV19|13
ASSIKAGESYEQY
>TRBJ1-3|TRBV12-3/TRBV12-4|12
ASSQGVQGNTIY
>TRBJ1-3|TRBV7-2|13
ASSLGVGVGNTIY
>TRBJ1-4|TRBV5-1|13
ASSVYRGADEKLF
>TRBJ2-3|TRBV19|16
ASSSPSSGGTSTDTQY
>TRBJ2-7|TRBV12-3/TRBV12-4|14
ASSRLAGATFYEQY
>TRBJ1-2|TRBV12-5|17
ASGLVLPASGQLGSGYT
>TRBJ2-5|TRBV5-4|12
ASSNPKGGETQY
>TRBJ1-6|TRBV5-1|12
ASSSQSDNSPLH